The rows below give T cell receptor beta chains drawn from one sample of a study of T cells expressing NK-cell markers. TCRdb re-called the 5' RACE reads, yielding one record per CDR3 amino acid sequence without DNA. Its clone listing holds 450,000 to 600,000 distinct CDR3 sequences. Sequencing input: blood T cells: a sorted CD56 or NKG2C T cell subset, CD4+ or CD8+ T cells, or bulk PBMC T cells (not recorded which). All receptors come from a man younger than 35 in good health. Each CDR3 is given with its conserved first and last residue.

v_gene	j_gene	CDR3aa
TRBV10-3	TRBJ1-1	CAISDRVGGNTEAFF
TRBV29-1	TRBJ2-1	CSIRLAGVPPPYNEQFF
TRBV4-1	TRBJ1-1	CASSQGQGARDTEAFF
TRBV5-1	TRBJ2-3	CASSLGAGAPTDTQYF
TRBV9	TRBJ2-6	CASSGGVLSGANVLTF
TRBV29-1	TRBJ2-1	CSGSRLARYNEQFF
TRBV30	TRBJ2-4	CAWSGAIVAKNIQYF
TRBV29-1	TRBJ2-3	CSGGLGKDTQYF
TRBV7-6	TRBJ2-7	CASSSPGMSYEQYF
TRBV11-2	TRBJ2-2	CASSQGQGEPGELFF
TRBV5-5	TRBJ2-5	CASRAGVSGETQYF
TRBV9	TRBJ2-1	CASSPNGGNEQFF
TRBV4-3	TRBJ2-3	CASSRDYPRAHTDTQYF
TRBV4-3	TRBJ2-4	CASSQGLAVNIQYF
TRBV9	TRBJ2-5	CASSPEPSGRAQRETQYF
TRBV5-1	TRBJ2-3	CASSFGGGDTQYF
TRBV5-1	TRBJ2-1	CASSASSGEDNEQFF
TRBV3-1	TRBJ1-1	CASSHYSVARNTEAFF
TRBV6-1	TRBJ2-7	CASRGLLGRDVYEQYF
TRBV9	TRBJ1-1	CASSSSGAPNTEAFF